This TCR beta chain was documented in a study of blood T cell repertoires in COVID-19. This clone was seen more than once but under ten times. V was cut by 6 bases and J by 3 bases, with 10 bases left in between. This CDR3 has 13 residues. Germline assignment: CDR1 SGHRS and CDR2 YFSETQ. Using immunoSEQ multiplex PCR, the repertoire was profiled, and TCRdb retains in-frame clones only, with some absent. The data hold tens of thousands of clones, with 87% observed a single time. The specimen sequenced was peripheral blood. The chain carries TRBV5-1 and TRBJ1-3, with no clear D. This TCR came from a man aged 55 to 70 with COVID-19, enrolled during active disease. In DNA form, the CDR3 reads TGCGCCAGCATGCCCGCGTATGGAAACACCATATATTTT. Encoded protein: CASMPAYGNTIYF.